The 8 T cell receptor beta chains given below trace back to one sample, sequenced in a study of metastatic and nonmetastatic thyroid tumors. MiXCR re-clonotyped the PCR reads for TCRdb. The sample lists about 39,000 clones; approximately 17% were seen once. Prior to thyroid surgery, none of the patients had received any treatment. Sequenced material: tumor tissue. These receptors all stem from a female donor with papillary thyroid cancer or a benign thyroid nodule (not recorded which). Some clones in this sample may be carry-over from other donors' samples.

This clone was found once. This may be a read error: a much more frequent sequence differs by one nucleotide. In DNA, the CDR3 is TGTGCCAGCAGCTTCCATATGACCCAGGGCGGCGAGACCCAGTACTTC. Translation gives CASSFHMTQGGETQYF. The chain links TRBV7-9 to TRBJ2-5; tentatively, D is TRBD1 (5 bases). The CDR3 length is 16 residues. The germline CDR1 and CDR2 sequences are SEHNR and FQNEAQ (reference sequence). V lost 3 bases to trimming and J lost 5 bases, with 19 bases between them.

Ten or more counts support this clone. The chain employs TRBV20-1 and TRBJ1-1; no firm D call. The CDR3 has 13 residues. Trimming removed 0 bases from V and 2 bases from J, with 7 bases in between. Germline lookup yields CDR1 DFQATT and CDR2 SNEGSKA (reference sequence). The CDR3 sequence: CSARDDRNTEAFF. The CDR3 DNA reads as TGCAGTGCTAGAGATGACCGAAACACTGAAGCTTTCTTT.

This clone was found many times. This chain links TRBV18 with TRBJ1-1; 9 bases are a match to TRBD1. Germline V CDR1 and CDR2: KGHSH, LQKENI. The CDR3 has 14 amino acids. The J segment lost 4 bases and the V segment lost 1 base, leaving 1 base of the junction unmatched. The CDR3 reads CASSPLDRGTEAFF. DNA for the CDR3: TGTGCCAGCTCACCACTGGACAGGGGCACTGAAGCTTTCTTT.

In its sample, this clone was seen a few times. A much larger clone lies a single base off, so this may be a read error. The V call is TRBV9, the J call TRBJ2-1; weak D call: TRBD1 (6 bases). Germline loops: CDR1 SGDLS, CDR2 YYNGEE. The V and J ends lost 0 bases and 9 bases respectively, with 19 bases between them. CDR3 length: 16 residues. The CDR3 loop is CASSVEGPVRGCEQFF. The CDR3 DNA reads TGTGCCAGCAGCGTAGAGGGGCCCGTAAGGGGGTGTGAGCAGTTCTTC.

This sequence joins TRBV3-1 and TRBJ2-1; D is tentatively TRBD1 or TRBD2 (7 bases each). Looked up from germline, CDR1 is LGHDT and CDR2 is YNNKEL (reference sequence). The CDR3 totals 16 residues. Trimming shortened V by 4 bases and J by 2 bases, and 15 bases separated the two germline ends. This chain's CDR3 is CASSPIGRGPYNEQFF. The DNA of the CDR3 is TGTGCCAGCAGCCCCATAGGGAGGGGGCCCTACAATGAGCAGTTCTTC.

This clone was seen repeatedly, ten times or more. Other DNA sequences in the sample encode the same CDR3. The chain is built from TRBV28 and TRBJ2-5; D is perhaps TRBD1 (6 bases). Germline-derived CDR1 and CDR2 are MDHEN and SYDVKM. The CDR3 extends over 13 amino acids. The V and J ends lost 4 bases and 4 bases respectively, with 10 bases between them. The DNA for the CDR3 is TGTGCCAGCAGTTCACAGGGCCCAGAGACCCAGTACTTC. It translates to CASSSQGPETQYF.

For this clone: One junction end disagrees with the germline gene, perhaps due to a read error. This CDR3 is CTSSLLGGRYSNEQFF. DNA of the CDR3: TGCACCAGCAGCTTGTTAGGCGGGAGGTATAGCAATGAGCAGTTCTTC. This rearrangement joins TRBV5-1 to TRBJ2-1, with 8 bases matching TRBD2. There are 16 residues in the CDR3. From germline, CDR1 is SGHRS and CDR2 YFSETQ.

This clone was seen ten or more times. The J gene is TRBJ2-3, the V gene TRBV3-1, with D possibly TRBD1 on 6 matching bases. V lost 4 bases and J lost 0, with 11 bases in between. Germline V gene lookup returns CDR1 LGHDT and CDR2 YNNKEL (reference sequence). The CDR3 spans 15 residues. CDR3 coding DNA: TGTGCCAGCAGCCCTATGACAGGTAGCACAGATACGCAGTATTTT. Residues: CASSPMTGSTDTQYF.